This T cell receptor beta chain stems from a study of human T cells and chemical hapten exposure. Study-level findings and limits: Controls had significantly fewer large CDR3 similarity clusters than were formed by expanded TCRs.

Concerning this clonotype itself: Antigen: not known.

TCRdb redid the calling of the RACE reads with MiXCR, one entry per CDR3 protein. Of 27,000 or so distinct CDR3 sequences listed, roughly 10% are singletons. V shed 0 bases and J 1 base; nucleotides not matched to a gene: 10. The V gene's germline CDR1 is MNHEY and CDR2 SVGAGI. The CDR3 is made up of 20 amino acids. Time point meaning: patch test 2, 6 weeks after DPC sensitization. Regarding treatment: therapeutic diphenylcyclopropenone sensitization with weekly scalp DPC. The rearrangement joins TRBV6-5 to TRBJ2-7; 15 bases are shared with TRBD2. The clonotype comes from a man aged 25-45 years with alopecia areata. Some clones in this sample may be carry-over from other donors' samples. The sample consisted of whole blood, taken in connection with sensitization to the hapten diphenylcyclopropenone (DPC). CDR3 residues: CASSYSYPGLAGGGSYEQYF. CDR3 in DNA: TGTGCCAGCAGTTACTCTTATCCGGGACTAGCGGGAGGAGGGTCCTACGAGCAGTACTTC.